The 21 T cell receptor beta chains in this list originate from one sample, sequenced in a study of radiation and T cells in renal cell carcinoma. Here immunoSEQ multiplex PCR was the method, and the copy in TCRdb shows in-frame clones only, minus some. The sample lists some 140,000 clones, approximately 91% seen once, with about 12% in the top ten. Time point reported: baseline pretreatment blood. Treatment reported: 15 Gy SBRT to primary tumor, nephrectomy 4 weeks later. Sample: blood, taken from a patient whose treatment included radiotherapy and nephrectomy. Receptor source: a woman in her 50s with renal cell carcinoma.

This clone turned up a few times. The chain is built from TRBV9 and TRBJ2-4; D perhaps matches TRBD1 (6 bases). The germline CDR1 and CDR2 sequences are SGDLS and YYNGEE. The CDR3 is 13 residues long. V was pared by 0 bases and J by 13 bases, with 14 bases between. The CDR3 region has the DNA TGTGCCAGCAGCGTAGAGTCAGGGGCGGCACAGTACTTC. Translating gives CASSVESGAAQYF. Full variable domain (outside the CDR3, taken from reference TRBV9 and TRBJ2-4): DSGVTQTPKHLITATGQRVTLRCSPRSGDLSVYWYQQSLDQGLQFLIQYYNGEERAKGNILERFSAQQFPDLHSELNLSSLELGDSALYFCASSVESGAAQYFGAGTRLSVL.

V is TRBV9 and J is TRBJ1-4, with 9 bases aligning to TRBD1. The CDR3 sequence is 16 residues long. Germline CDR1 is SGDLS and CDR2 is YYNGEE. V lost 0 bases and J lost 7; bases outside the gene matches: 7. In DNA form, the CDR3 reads TGTGCCAGCAGCGTAGAGTCGTGGACAGGGGTTGAAAAACTGTTTTTT. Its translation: CASSVESWTGVEKLFF. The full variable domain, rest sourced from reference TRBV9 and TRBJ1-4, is DSGVTQTPKHLITATGQRVTLRCSPRSGDLSVYWYQQSLDQGLQFLIQYYNGEERAKGNILERFSAQQFPDLHSELNLSSLELGDSALYFCASSVESWTGVEKLFFGSGTQLSVL.

The DNA for the CDR3 is TGCGCCAGCAGCTTGAATACAGGGTACAATGAGCAGTTCTTC. Its translation is CASSLNTGYNEQFF. This rearrangement joins TRBV5-1 to TRBJ2-1, with a tentative D call TRBD1 (6 bases). V was shortened by 1 base and J by 4 bases, with 9 bases between the two germline ends. The length of the CDR3 is 14 residues. The V gene's germline CDR1 is SGHRS and CDR2 YFSETQ. The variable domain in full, with the rest retrieved from reference TRBV5-1 and TRBJ2-1, is KAGVTQTPRYLIKTRGQQVTLSCSPISGHRSVSWYQQTPGQGLQFLFEYFSETQRNKGNFPGRFSGRQFSNSRSEMNVSTLELGDSALYLCASSLNTGYNEQFFGPGTRLTVL.

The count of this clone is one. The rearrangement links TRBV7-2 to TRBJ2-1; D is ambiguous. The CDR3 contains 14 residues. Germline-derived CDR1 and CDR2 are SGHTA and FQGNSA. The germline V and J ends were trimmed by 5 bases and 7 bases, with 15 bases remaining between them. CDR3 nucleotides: TGTGCCAGCAGCCCCTGGGTAGCATATAATGAGCAGTTCTTC. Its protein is CASSPWVAYNEQFF. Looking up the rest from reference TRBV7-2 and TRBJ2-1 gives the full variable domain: GAGVSQSPSNKVTEKGKDVELRCDPISGHTALYWYRQSLGQGLEFLIYFQGNSAPDKSGLPSDRFSAERTGGSVSTLTIQRTQQEDSAVYLCASSPWVAYNEQFFGPGTRLTVL.

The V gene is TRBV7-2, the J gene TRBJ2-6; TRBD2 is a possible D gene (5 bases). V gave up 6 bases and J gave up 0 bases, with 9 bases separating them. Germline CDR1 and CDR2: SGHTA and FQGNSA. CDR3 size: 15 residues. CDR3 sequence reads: CASRDGLSGANVLTF. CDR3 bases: TGTGCCAGCAGGGACGGACTCTCTGGGGCCAACGTCCTGACTTTC.

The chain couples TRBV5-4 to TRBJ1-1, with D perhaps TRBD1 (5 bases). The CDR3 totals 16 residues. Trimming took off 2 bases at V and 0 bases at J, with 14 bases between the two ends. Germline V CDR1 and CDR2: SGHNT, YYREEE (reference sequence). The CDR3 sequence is CASSLAPGPMNTEAFF. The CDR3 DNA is TGTGCCAGCAGCTTAGCACCGGGACCGATGAACACTGAAGCTTTCTTT.

DNA of the CDR3: TGTGCCACCAGCAGAGACGGGGTAAGGTCCTACAATGAGCAGTTCTTC. The encoded protein is CATSRDGVRSYNEQFF. The rearrangement links TRBV15 to TRBJ2-1; possible D gene TRBD2, 5 bases. Trimming removed 0 bases at V and 1 base at J, with 10 bases between. This CDR3 has 16 amino acids. Looked up from germline, CDR1 is LNHNV and CDR2 is YYDKDF (reference sequence).

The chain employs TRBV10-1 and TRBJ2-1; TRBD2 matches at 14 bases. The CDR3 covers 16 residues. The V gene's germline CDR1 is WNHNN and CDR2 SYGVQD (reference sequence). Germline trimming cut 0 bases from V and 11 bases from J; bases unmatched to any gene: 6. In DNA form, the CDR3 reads TGCGCCAGCAGTGAGTCTCGGACTAGCGGGGGGCAGCAGCAGTTCTTC. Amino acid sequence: CASSESRTSGGQQQFF.

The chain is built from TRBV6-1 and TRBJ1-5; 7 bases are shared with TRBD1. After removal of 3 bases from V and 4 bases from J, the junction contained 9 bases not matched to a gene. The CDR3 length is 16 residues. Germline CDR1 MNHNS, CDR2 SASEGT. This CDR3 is CASSDLSGGPNQPQHF. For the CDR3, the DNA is TGTGCCAGCAGTGATCTCTCAGGGGGACCTAATCAGCCCCAGCATTTT.

This CDR3 is CASSERAYGYTF. CDR3 DNA sequence: TGTGCCAGCAGTGAACGAGCCTATGGCTACACCTTC. The rearrangement uses TRBV6-1 and TRBJ1-2; D ambiguous. From germline, CDR1 is MNHNS and CDR2 SASEGT. The CDR3 contains 12 residues. V was pared by 2 bases and J by 4 bases, with 5 bases between.

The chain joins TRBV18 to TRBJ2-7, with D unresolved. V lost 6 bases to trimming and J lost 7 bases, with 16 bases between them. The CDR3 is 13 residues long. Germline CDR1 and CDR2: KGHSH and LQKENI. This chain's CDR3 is CASSPEISREQYF. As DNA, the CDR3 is TGTGCCAGCTCCCCCGAGATATCGAGGGAGCAGTACTTC. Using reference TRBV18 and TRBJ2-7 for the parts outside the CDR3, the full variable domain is NAGVMQNPRHLVRRRGQEARLRCSPMKGHSHVYWYRQLPEEGLKFMVYLQKENIIDESGMPKERFSAEFPKEGPSILRIQQVVRGDSAAYFCASSPEISREQYFGPGTRLTVT.

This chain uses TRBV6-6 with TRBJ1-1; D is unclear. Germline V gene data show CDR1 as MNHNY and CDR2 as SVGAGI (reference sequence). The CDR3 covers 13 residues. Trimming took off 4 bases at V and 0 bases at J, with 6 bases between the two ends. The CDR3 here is CASSSKMNTEAFF. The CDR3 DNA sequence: TGTGCCAGCAGTTCAAAGATGAACACTGAAGCTTTCTTT.

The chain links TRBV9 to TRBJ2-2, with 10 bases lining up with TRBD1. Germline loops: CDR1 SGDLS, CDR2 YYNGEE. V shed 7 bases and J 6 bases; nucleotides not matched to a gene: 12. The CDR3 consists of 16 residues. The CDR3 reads CASSRDRGIGAGELFF. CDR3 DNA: TGTGCCAGCTCCCGGGACAGGGGAATCGGGGCCGGGGAGCTGTTTTTT. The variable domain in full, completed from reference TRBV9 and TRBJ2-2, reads DSGVTQTPKHLITATGQRVTLRCSPRSGDLSVYWYQQSLDQGLQFLIQYYNGEERAKGNILERFSAQQFPDLHSELNLSSLELGDSALYFCASSRDRGIGAGELFFGEGSRLTVL.

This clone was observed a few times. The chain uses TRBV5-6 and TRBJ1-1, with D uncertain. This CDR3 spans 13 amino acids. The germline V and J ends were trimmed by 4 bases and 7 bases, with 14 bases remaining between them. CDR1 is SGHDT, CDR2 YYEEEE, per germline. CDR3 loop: CASSPGSKLEAFF. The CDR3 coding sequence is TGTGCCAGCAGCCCAGGAAGTAAGCTTGAAGCTTTCTTT.

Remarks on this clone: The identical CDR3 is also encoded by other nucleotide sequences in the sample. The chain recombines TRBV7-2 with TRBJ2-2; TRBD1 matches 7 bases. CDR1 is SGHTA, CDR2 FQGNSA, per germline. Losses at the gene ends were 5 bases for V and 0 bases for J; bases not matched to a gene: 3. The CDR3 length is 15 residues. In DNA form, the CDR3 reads TGTGCCAGCAGCCCGGGGACAGCGAACACCGGGGAGCTGTTTTTT. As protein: CASSPGTANTGELFF.

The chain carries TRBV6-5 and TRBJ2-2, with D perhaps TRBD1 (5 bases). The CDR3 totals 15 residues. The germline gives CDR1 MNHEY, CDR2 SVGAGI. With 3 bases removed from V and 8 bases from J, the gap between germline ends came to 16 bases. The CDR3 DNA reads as TGTGCCAGCAGTTATCACGGACACCAAGCTGGGGAGCTGTTTTTT. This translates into CASSYHGHQAGELFF.

Here the CDR3 DNA reads TGCGCCAGCAGCTTGAGCGGACAGCCTGGAAACACCATATATTTT. Translation: CASSLSGQPGNTIYF. The chain joins TRBV5-1 to TRBJ1-3; TRBD1 might be the D (6 bases). The CDR3 totals 15 residues. Germline V gives CDR1 SGHRS, CDR2 YFSETQ. The V end was cut by 1 base, the J end by 2 bases, with 10 bases between.

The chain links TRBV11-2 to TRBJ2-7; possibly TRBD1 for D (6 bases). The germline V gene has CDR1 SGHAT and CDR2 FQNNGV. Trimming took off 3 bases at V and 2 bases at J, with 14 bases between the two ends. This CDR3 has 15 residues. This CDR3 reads CASSLGPGAAYEQYF. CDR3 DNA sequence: TGTGCCAGCAGCTTGGGTCCAGGGGCGGCCTACGAGCAGTACTTC. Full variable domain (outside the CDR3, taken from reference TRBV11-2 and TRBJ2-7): EAGVAQSPRYKIIEKRQSVAFWCNPISGHATLYWYQQILGQGPKLLIQFQNNGVVDDSQLPKDRFSAERLKGVDSTLKIQPAKLEDSAVYLCASSLGPGAAYEQYFGPGTRLTVT.

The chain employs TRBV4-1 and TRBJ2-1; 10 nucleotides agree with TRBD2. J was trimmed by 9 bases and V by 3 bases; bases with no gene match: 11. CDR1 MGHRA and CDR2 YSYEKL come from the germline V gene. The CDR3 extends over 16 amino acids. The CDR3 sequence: CASSQVASGGATEQFF. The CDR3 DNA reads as TGCGCCAGCAGCCAGGTGGCAAGCGGGGGGGCAACTGAGCAGTTCTTC.

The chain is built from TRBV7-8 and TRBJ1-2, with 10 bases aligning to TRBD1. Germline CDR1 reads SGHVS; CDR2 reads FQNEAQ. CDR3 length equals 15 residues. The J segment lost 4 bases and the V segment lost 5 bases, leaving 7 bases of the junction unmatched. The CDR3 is CASSPGTGAPYGYTF. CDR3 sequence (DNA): TGTGCCAGCAGCCCGGGGACAGGGGCCCCCTATGGCTACACCTTC.

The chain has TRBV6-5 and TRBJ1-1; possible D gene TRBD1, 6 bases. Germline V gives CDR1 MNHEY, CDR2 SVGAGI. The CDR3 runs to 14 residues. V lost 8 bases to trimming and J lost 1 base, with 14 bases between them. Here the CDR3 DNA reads TGTGCCAGCCGCCCTGGGGGCGGGAACACTGAAGCTTTCTTT. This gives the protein CASRPGGGNTEAFF.